The next 2 T cell receptor beta chains were all read from a single sample in a study of blood T cells in healthy people across ages. Primers used in a second PCR of about 6 to 11 cycles were a sample-barcoded 5' primer and a J-beta primer mix. TCRdb used MiXCR to reprocess the 5' RACE reads, holding one entry per CDR3 protein. The sample holds more than 900,000 distinct CDR3 sequences, about 27% seen once. The sample was also reused in another study, on T cells of mothers and their children.

Sequencing input: blood. The receptors were sampled from a woman between 35 and 50 years old in good health.

V usage is TRBV28 and J usage is TRBJ1-5; 7 bases match TRBD1. Trimming at V came to 11 bases and at J to 5 bases, leaving 12 bases not matched to a gene. CDR3 size: 14 residues. The germline V gene encodes CDR1 MDHEN and CDR2 SYDVKM. CDR3 protein: CAGRPGGSHQPQHF. Here the CDR3 DNA reads TGTGCCGGCCGACCAGGGGGATCACATCAGCCCCAGCATTTT.

The table lists this clonotype with many counts. The rearrangement joins TRBV3-1 to TRBJ2-5; D ambiguous. This CDR3 is 13 amino acids long. Germline CDR1 reads LGHDT; CDR2 reads YNNKEL (reference sequence). The germline V and J ends were trimmed by 5 bases and 11 bases, with 18 bases remaining between them. In DNA form, the CDR3 reads TGTGCCAGCAGCTTAATTAATGGCAGAGAGCAGTACTTC. Its translation is CASSLINGREQYF.